The rows below give T cell receptor beta chains drawn from one sample of a study of blood T cell repertoires in COVID-19. The table came from immunoSEQ multiplex PCR; TCRdb's copy has only in-frame clones and leaves some out. Of 45,000 to 50,000 clones in the sample, 80% to 90% were seen once. The sample consisted of peripheral blood. Source of these receptors: a woman of 80 years or more with COVID-19, enrolled during active disease. Both conserved end residues are part of each CDR3. The D gene is left open where the match is weak. Part of the rows lack a size; the others show once, few, many or a class for expanded clones.

once | TRBD2 | TRBJ2-7 | TRBV5-1 | CASSLAVGASGGYEQYF | TGCGCCAGCAGCTTGGCCGTGGGGGCTAGCGGGGGGTACGAGCAGTACTTC
NA | TRBD2 | TRBJ2-5 | TRBV6-1 | CASSERAANRGAQYF | TGTGCCAGCAGTGAGAGAGCGGCTAACCGGGGGGCCCAGTACTTC
NA | TRBD1 | TRBJ2-2 | TRBV7-9 | CASSGQGDTGELFF | TGTGCCAGCAGCGGACAGGGCGACACCGGGGAGCTGTTTTTT
NA | TRBD2 | TRBJ2-1 | TRBV6-2/TRBV6-3 | CASSEIPERESGQGEQFF | TGTGCCAGCAGCGAAATTCCCGAGCGGGAGTCGGGACAAGGTGAGCAGTTCTTC
NA | TRBD1 | TRBJ2-7 | TRBV11-3 | CASSLGTGGYYEQYF | TGTGCCAGCAGCTTAGGCACAGGGGGTTATTACGAGCAGTACTTC
NA | NA | TRBJ1-1 | TRBV5-1 | CASSLDPSTEAFF | TGCGCCAGCAGCTTGGATCCTAGCACTGAAGCTTTCTTT
NA | NA | TRBJ1-5 | TRBV4-1 | CASSQAPRQPQHF | TGCGCCAGCAGCCAAGCCCCCAGGCAGCCCCAGCATTTT
once | NA | TRBJ2-6 | TRBV19 | CACGYETLSGANVLTF | TGTGCCTGCGGTTATGAAACCTTATCTGGGGCCAACGTCCTGACTTTC
few | NA | TRBJ2-3 | TRBV12-3/TRBV12-4 | CASSLSTDTQYF | TGTGCCAGCAGTCTTAGCACAGATACGCAGTATTTT
NA | TRBD1 | TRBJ2-7 | TRBV6-5 | CATSDRGNYEQYF | TGTGCCACCAGCGACAGGGGAAACTACGAGCAGTACTTC
NA | NA | TRBJ2-2 | TRBV6-5 | CASSLRDTRPGELFF | TGTGCCAGCAGTCTCCGGGACACCCGTCCGGGGGAGCTGTTTTTT
NA | NA | TRBJ1-1 | TRBV27 | CASSFTFGGRTEAFF | TGTGCCAGCAGTTTTACTTTCGGGGGGCGGACTGAAGCTTTCTTT
few | TRBD1 | TRBJ2-2 | TRBV24-1 | CATSARTGGELFF | TGTGCCACCAGTGCCCGGACAGGGGGTGAGCTGTTTTTT
few | NA | TRBJ1-2 | TRBV2 | CASSDAGSTYGYTF | TGTGCCAGCAGTGATGCCGGGTCTACGTATGGCTACACCTTC
NA | TRBD2 | TRBJ2-3 | TRBV18 | CASSPWGGNTDTQYF | TGTGCCAGCTCACCATGGGGAGGGAACACAGATACGCAGTATTTT
NA | NA | TRBJ1-1 | TRBV19 | CASSRRGGQFTEAFF | TGTGCCAGTAGTAGGAGGGGGGGTCAGTTCACTGAAGCTTTCTTT
once | TRBD1 | TRBJ1-1 | TRBV7-3 | CASSWTGGGTEAFF | TGTGCCAGCAGTTGGACAGGGGGTGGCACTGAAGCTTTCTTT
few | NA | TRBJ2-1 | TRBV12-5 | CASGPGSAGRYNEQFF | TGTGCTAGTGGCCCAGGGTCGGCGGGACGCTACAATGAGCAGTTCTTC
NA | NA | TRBJ2-5 | TRBV18 | CASSIRGKETQYF | TGTGCCAGCTCAATCCGGGGAAAAGAGACCCAGTACTTC
NA | NA | TRBJ2-4 | TRBV6-5 | CASVGRGLAKNIQYF | TGTGCCAGCGTTGGTAGGGGGTTAGCCAAAAACATTCAGTACTTC
NA | TRBD1 | TRBJ1-2 | TRBV28 | CASSLPGQGSSRGYTF | TGTGCCAGCAGTTTACCCGGACAGGGATCTTCTCGTGGCTACACCTTC
NA | TRBD1 | TRBJ2-7 | TRBV19 | CASSPTSLGTGAPYEQYF | TGTGCCAGTAGTCCGACCTCCCTAGGGACAGGGGCCCCTTACGAGCAGTACTTC
NA | NA | TRBJ1-5 | TRBV19 | CASRIQAYSNQPQHF | TGTGCCAGTAGAATCCAAGCCTATAGCAATCAGCCCCAGCATTTT